Shown below are 9 T cell receptor beta chains from a single sample sequenced in a study of blood T cell repertoires in COVID-19. Some clones are missing from TCRdb's copy, which holds only in-frame ones; the method was immunoSEQ multiplex PCR. The sample yields a few hundred thousand clones, about nine tenths seen once. The sequenced sample consisted of peripheral blood. The receptors stem from a woman in her forties or fifties with acute or convalescent COVID-19.

This chain links TRBV7-2 with TRBJ1-1; TRBD1 agrees at 7 bases. This CDR3 region has 14 residues. Germline V CDR1 and CDR2: SGHTA, FQGNSA. Trimming at V came to 4 bases and at J to 4 bases, leaving 6 bases not matched to a gene. CDR3 region: CASSYRQGTTEAFF. The CDR3 nucleotides read TGTGCCAGCAGCTATCGACAGGGCACCACTGAAGCTTTCTTT.

V and J are TRBV27 and TRBJ1-5; 12 bases align to TRBD1. The ends lost 6 bases at V and 5 bases at J; junction bases unmatched: 5. Germline V gene lookup returns CDR1 MNHEY and CDR2 SMNVEV (reference sequence). The CDR3 has 15 amino acids. As DNA, the CDR3 is TGTGCCAGCAGGTGGGGGACAGGGGGCGATCAGCCCCAGCATTTT. Translation gives CASRWGTGGDQPQHF.

The DNA of the CDR3 is TGTGCCAGCAGTCTGACAGGGGCAAACTATGGCTACACCTTC. It yields the protein CASSLTGANYGYTF. The chain is built from TRBV5-6 and TRBJ1-2; 8 bases match TRBD1. J gave up 2 bases and V 5 bases, and 5 bases lay outside the gene matches. CDR1 is SGHDT and CDR2 is YYEEEE in the germline V gene. This CDR3 has 14 residues.

In this sample, this clone turned up a few times. The chain carries TRBV3-1 (or the pseudogene TRBV3-2) and TRBJ2-5, with D unresolved. CDR3 length equals 16 residues. Per germline, CDR1 LGHDT and CDR2 YNNKEL (reference sequence). V lost 1 base and J 2 bases, leaving 14 bases between the germline ends. The CDR3 nucleotides are TGTGCCAGCAGCCAAGTTTATCAATGGCAGCAAGAGACCCAGTACTTC. Translated: CASSQVYQWQQETQYF.

The chain joins TRBV14 to TRBJ2-5, with 9 bases lining up with TRBD2. The CDR3 has 16 residues. Trimming cost V 0 bases and J 4 bases; bases outside gene matches: 6. CDR1 is SGHDN and CDR2 is FVKESK in the germline V gene. The CDR3 loop is CASSQEAGGALETQYF. The CDR3 region has the DNA TGTGCCAGCAGCCAAGAGGCGGGGGGGGCTTTAGAGACCCAGTACTTC.

The V gene is TRBV15, the J gene TRBJ2-7; 10 bases agree with TRBD2. This CDR3 region has 15 residues. Germline CDR1 is LNHNV and CDR2 is YYDKDF (reference sequence). V was clipped by 8 bases and J by 7 bases; unmatched bases: 14. CDR3 sequence (DNA): TGTGCCACCTCGCTAGCGGGAGTAAACCTAGGGGAGCAGTACTTC. This codes for CATSLAGVNLGEQYF.

This rearrangement joins TRBV6-1 to TRBJ2-7; the match to TRBD2 covers 9 bases. The CDR3 consists of 16 residues. With 4 bases clipped from V and 2 bases from J, the junction kept 9 bases outside the gene matches. The germline V gene encodes CDR1 MNHNS and CDR2 SASEGT. CDR3 bases: TGTGCCAGCAGTGTGCTAGCGGGATTACCCACCTACGAGCAGTACTTC. Translated: CASSVLAGLPTYEQYF.

The chain recombines TRBV5-6 with TRBJ2-2; TRBD2 agrees at 7 bases. The CDR3 runs to 19 residues. Germline CDR1 is SGHDT and CDR2 is YYEEEE. J lost 2 bases, V lost 0 bases, and 13 bases had no gene match. The DNA of the CDR3 is TGTGCCAGCAGCTTGGCCGCCCTGCCTAGCGGATATAACACCGGGGAGCTGTTTTTT. Translated, it gives CASSLAALPSGYNTGELFF.

The chain couples TRBV19 to TRBJ2-7, with 9 positions matching TRBD1. Germline values: CDR1 LNHDA, CDR2 SQIVND (reference sequence). The CDR3 loop spans 17 amino acids. J gave up 0 bases and V 8 bases, and 14 bases lay outside the gene matches. CDR3 DNA: TGTGCCAGTGCATCGGGACAGGGCCCTATCGGCTCCTACGAGCAGTACTTC. Translated, it gives CASASGQGPIGSYEQYF.